Below, one T cell receptor beta chain is given with its context. The antigen remains undetermined. These data are taken from a study of siplizumab effects on memory and regulatory T cells. General study points: In roughly 75-96% of proliferating CD4+ or CD8+ clones, a naive or memory phenotype could not be assigned. The drug siplizumab significantly decreased the alloreactive sequences that could be traced to unstimulated CD4+ memory cells.

Per sample, the assay covered 80,000 to 100,000 TCR templates. The method was immunoSEQ multiplex PCR; TCRdb's version includes in-frame clones alone and lacks a portion of them. Of tens of thousands of clones detected, roughly 97% appear once; the ten largest clones hold under 0.7%. Trimming left V 5 bases short and J 2 bases short, with 16 bases between. The CDR3 is 15 residues long. The germline gives CDR1 SGHTA, CDR2 FQGNSA. The gene calls are TRBV7-2 and TRBJ2-7; D possibly corresponds to TRBD2 (5 bases). The receptor was isolated from a human donor in good health. Sequencing was carried out using naive CD4+ T cells sorted from blood. The chain's CDR3 is CASSLERILTYEQYF. CDR3 nucleotides: TGTGCCAGCAGCCTCGAGCGGATACTTACCTACGAGCAGTACTTC.